Below, one T cell receptor beta chain is given with its context. One end of the junction is discordant with germline, which a read error may explain. TCRdb's copy holds only in-frame clones and misses some; the assay was immunoSEQ multiplex PCR. This sample yields 95,000 to 150,000 clones, of which roughly 89% are seen a single time; roughly 2.1% belongs to the top ten. The CDR3 has 14 residues. In germline, CDR1 is SGHRS, CDR2 YFSETQ. This entry comes from a study of blood T cell repertoires in COVID-19. Whole-study context: The United States, Italy and Spain were the sources of the acute and convalescent COVID-19 samples. The analysed material was cDNA or gDNA that came from T cells, B-cell-depleted T cells, or PBMCs.

The chain employs TRBV5-1 and TRBJ2-3, with 10 bases that match TRBD2. The sequence came from a woman between 50 and 59 years old with acute or convalescent COVID-19. The specimen sequenced was peripheral blood. CDR3: CASSLIAGGLTPYF. The CDR3 nucleotides are TGCGCCAGCAGCTTGATAGCGGGGGGACTTACGCCGTATTTT.